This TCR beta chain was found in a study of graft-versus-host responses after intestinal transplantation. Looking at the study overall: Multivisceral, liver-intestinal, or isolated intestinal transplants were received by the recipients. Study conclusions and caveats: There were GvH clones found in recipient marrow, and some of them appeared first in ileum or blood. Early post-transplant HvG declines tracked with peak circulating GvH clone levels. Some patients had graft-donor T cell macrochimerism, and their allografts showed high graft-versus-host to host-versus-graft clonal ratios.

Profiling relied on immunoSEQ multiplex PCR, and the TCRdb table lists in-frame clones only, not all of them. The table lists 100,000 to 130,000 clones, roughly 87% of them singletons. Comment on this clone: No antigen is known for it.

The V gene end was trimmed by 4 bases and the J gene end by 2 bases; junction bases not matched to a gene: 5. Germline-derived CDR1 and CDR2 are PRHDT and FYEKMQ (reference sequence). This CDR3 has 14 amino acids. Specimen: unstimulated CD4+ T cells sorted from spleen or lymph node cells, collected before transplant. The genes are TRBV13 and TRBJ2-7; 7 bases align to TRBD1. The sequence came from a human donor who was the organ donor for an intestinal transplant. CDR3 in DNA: TGTGCCAGCAGCTCCCAAGGGGGCACCTACGAGCAGTACTTC. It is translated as CASSSQGGTYEQYF.